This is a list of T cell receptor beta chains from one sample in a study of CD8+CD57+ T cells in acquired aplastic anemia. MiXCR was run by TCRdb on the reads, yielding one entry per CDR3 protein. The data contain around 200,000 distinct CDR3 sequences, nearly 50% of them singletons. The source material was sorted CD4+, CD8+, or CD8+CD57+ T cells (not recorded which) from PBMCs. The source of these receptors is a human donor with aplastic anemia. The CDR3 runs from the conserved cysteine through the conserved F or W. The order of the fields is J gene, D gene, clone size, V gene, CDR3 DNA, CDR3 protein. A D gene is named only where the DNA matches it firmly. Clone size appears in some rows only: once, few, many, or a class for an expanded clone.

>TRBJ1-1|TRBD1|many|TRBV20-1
TGCAGTGCTAGCAAGACAGGGGGAGCTTTCTTT
CSASKTGGAFF
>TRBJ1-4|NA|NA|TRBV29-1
TGCAGCGTTGCAGGGAAGTTAAGTGGAAAACTGTTTTTT
CSVAGKLSGKLFF
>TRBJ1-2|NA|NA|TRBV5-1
TGCGCCAGCAGCTTGGATGGGGGTCAGGACTATGACTACACCTTC
CASSLDGGQDYDYTF
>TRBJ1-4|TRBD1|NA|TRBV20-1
TGCAGTGCTACCCTTGGGACAGGGAATGAAAAACTGTTTTTT
CSATLGTGNEKLFF
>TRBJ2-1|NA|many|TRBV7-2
TGTGCCAGCAGCCCAGGACCCCACAATGAGCAGTTCTTC
CASSPGPHNEQFF
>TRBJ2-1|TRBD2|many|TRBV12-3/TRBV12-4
TGTGCCAGCAGTTTGACTAGCGGGGGGAATGAGCAGTTCTTC
CASSLTSGGNEQFF
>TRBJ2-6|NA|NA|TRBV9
TGTGCCAGCAGCGTAGAGGGGGGTTGGGCCAACGTCCTGACTTTC
CASSVEGGWANVLTF
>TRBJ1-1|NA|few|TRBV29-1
TGCAGCGTTGAACCGACAGGTCCTGAAGCTTTCTTT
CSVEPTGPEAFF
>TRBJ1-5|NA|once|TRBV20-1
TGCAGTGCTAGAGTAGGAGGAAGCAATCAGCCCCAGCATTTT
CSARVGGSNQPQHF
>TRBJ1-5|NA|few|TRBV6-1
TGTGCCAGCAGTGAATTGGGGGGCTTGGGTCAGCCCCAGCATTTT
CASSELGGLGQPQHF
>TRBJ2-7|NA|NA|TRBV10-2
TGCGCCAGCTCTACCGGCTTCCCAGGGGACGAGCAGTACTTC
CASSTGFPGDEQYF
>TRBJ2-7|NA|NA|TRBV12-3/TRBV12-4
TGTGCCACCAGAAGTCCCGGGACGGGCGAGCAGTACTTC
CATRSPGTGEQYF
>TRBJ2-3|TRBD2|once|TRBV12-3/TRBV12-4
TGTGCCAGCAGTTTCGTAGCGGGGGGGAAGGATACGCAGTATTTT
CASSFVAGGKDTQYF
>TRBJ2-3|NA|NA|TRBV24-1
TGTGCCACCAGTGCTACAGGCGCAGATACGCAGTATTTT
CATSATGADTQYF
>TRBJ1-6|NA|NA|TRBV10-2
TGCGCCAGCAGTGAGACAGGGCCGAATTCACCCCTCCACTTT
CASSETGPNSPLHF
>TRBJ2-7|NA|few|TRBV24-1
TGTGCCACCAGTGCTACAGGGAACTCCTACGAGCAGTACTTC
CATSATGNSYEQYF
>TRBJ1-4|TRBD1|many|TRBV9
TGTGCCAGCACGAGGACAGGGTCGGAAAATGAAAAACTGTTTTTT
CASTRTGSENEKLFF
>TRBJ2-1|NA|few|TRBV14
TGTGCCAGCAGGGGGACGGGACATGCCCGCAATGAGCAGTTCTTC
CASRGTGHARNEQFF
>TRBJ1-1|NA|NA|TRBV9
TGTGCCAGCAGCGTAGGGGTTCGGGCTGAAGCTTTCTTT
CASSVGVRAEAFF
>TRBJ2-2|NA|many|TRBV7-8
TGTGCCAGCAGCTTTAAGGCCGGGGAGCTGTTTTTT
CASSFKAGELFF
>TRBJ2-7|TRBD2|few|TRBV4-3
TGCGCCAGCAGCCAATTACTAGCGAATGGCGAGCAGTACTTC
CASSQLLANGEQYF
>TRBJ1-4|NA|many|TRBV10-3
TGTGCCATCAGTGACGGGCCGGCTAAAAATGAAAAACTGTTTTTT
CAISDGPAKNEKLFF
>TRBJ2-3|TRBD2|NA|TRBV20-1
TGCAGTGCTACGACTAGCGGGATAGATACGCAGTATTTT
CSATTSGIDTQYF
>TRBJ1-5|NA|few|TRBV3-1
TGTGCCAGCAGTCGAACAGGGTATAAGCCCCAGCATTTT
CASSRTGYKPQHF
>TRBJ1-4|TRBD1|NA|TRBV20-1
TGCAGTGCTAGGAGGACAGGGGGAGATGAAAAACTGCTTTTT
CSARRTGGDEKLLF
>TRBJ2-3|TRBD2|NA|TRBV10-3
TGTGCCAGCAGCTATCTCGGGGCTAGCGGGGGCACAGATACGCAGTATTTT
CASSYLGASGGTDTQYF
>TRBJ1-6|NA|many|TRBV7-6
TGTGCCAGCAGCTCCCCGGGGGTCGGTGATAATTCACCCCTCCACTTT
CASSSPGVGDNSPLHF
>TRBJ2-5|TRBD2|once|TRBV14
TGTGCCAGCAGCCAAGGAGTAGCGGGGACCAACCAAGAGACCCAGTACTTC
CASSQGVAGTNQETQYF
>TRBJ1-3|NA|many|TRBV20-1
TGCAGTGCTAGAGCCCCTTCGACAGGTCTTGCTGGAAACACCATATATTTT
CSARAPSTGLAGNTIYF
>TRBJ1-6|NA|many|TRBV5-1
TGCGCCAGCAGCTCCTCAGATTTCTATAATTCACCCCTCCACTTT
CASSSSDFYNSPLHF
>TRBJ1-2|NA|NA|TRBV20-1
TGCAGTGCTAGAGATTGGCGCCAGCCTCGTGGCTACACCTTC
CSARDWRQPRGYTF
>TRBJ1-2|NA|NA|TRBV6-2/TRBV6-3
TGTGCCAGCAGTTATTGGGGGGGCAGCTATGGCTACACCTTC
CASSYWGGSYGYTF
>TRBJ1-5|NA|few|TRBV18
TGTGCCAGCTCACCAAGCCTCAATCAGCCCCAGCATTTT
CASSPSLNQPQHF
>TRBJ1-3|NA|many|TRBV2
TGTGCCAGCACCAGGAGCGCAGAAACCGGAAACACCATATATTTT
CASTRSAETGNTIYF
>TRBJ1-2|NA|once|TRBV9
TGTGCCAGCAGCGCTGGGCCCGATCCGGTAGGCTACACCTTC
CASSAGPDPVGYTF
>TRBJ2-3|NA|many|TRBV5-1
TGCGCCAGCAGCTTGGAAGGGGGTGGCACAGATACGCAGTATTTT
CASSLEGGGTDTQYF
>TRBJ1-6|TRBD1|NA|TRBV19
TGTGCCAGTAGTACTACGACAGGGATGGGAAATTCACCCCTCCACTTT
CASSTTTGMGNSPLHF
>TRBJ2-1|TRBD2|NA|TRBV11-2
TGTGCCAGCAGCTTGGGACTAGCGGGTGAGCAGTTCTTC
CASSLGLAGEQFF
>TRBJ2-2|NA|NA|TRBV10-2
TGCGCCCTCCTAGGGGGAGTTAATACCGGGGAGCTGTTTTTT
CALLGGVNTGELFF
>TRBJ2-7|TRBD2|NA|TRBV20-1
TGCAGTGCCCCACAGCTGACTAGCGGGACCTACGAGCAGTACTTC
CSAPQLTSGTYEQYF
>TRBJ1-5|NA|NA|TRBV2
TGTGCCCGCAGTGGGGTCTATAGCAATCGGCCCCAGCATTTT
CARSGVYSNRPQHF
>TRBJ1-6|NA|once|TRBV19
TGTGCCAGTAGTAAGGGACGCTTTAATTCACCCCTCCACTTT
CASSKGRFNSPLHF
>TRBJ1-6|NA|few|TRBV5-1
TGCGCCAGCAGTCTTACTCCGGGCCAAGGGAGTAATTCACCCCTCCACTTT
CASSLTPGQGSNSPLHF
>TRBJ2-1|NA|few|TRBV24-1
TGTGCCACCAGTGATTTGGCTAGCGCGTACAATGAGCAGTTCTTC
CATSDLASAYNEQFF
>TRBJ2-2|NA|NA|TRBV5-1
TGCGCCAGCAGCTTGACCTTCTTCGGGGAGCTGTTTTTT
CASSLTFFGELFF
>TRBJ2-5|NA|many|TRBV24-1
TGTGCCACCAGTGATCGCGACCTAACCCCCCGACCATCGAAGACCCAGTACTTC
CATSDRDLTPRPSKTQYF
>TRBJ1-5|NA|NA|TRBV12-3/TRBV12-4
TGTGCCAGCAGTTCCTTAGCACCTCGGGATCAGCCCCAGCATTTT
CASSSLAPRDQPQHF
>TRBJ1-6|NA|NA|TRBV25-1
TGTGCCACCGTAGGCCAGGGATCCAATTCACCCCTCCACTTT
CATVGQGSNSPLHF
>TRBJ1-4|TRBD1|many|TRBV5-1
TGCGCCAGCAGACGGACAGGGGGCATTGAAAAACTGTTTTTT
CASRRTGGIEKLFF
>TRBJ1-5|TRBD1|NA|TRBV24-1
TGTGCCACCAGTGACCCGGGACAGGATCAGCCCCAGCATTTT
CATSDPGQDQPQHF
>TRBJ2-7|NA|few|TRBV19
TGTGCCAGCCAGGACCGAGGAGCCTACGAGCAGTACTTC
CASQDRGAYEQYF
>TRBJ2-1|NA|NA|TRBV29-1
TGCAGCGTTGCTCAGGAGAGTTTGGAGCAGTTCTTC
CSVAQESLEQFF
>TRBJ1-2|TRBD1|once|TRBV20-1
TGCAGTGCTGGGGACAGGGCGAGCTATGGCCACACCTTC
CSAGDRASYGHTF
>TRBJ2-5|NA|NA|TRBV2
TGTGCCAGCACCAGTGTCCCCAGCCATCAAGAGACCCAGTACTTC
CASTSVPSHQETQYF
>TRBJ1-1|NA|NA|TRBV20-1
TGCAGTGCTAGAGTGGCAGGCCCGAAAACTGAAGCTTTCTTT
CSARVAGPKTEAFF
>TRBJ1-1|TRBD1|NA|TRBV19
TGTGCCAGTAGTGCACAGGGGGTCACTGAAGCTTTCTTT
CASSAQGVTEAFF
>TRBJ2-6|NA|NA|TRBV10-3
TGTGCCATCAGCGAAGCACAACGGGGGGGGGCCAACGTCCTGACTTTC
CAISEAQRGGANVLTF